These 22 T cell receptor delta chains were sequenced from one sample in a study of Vδ1+ human thymocytes. Study-level results: Highly polyclonal TRG and TRD repertoires with Gaussian CDR3 length distributions appeared in thymus.

For these receptors, no antigen is known. The template was reverse-transcribed extracted RNA. The CDR3 regions were amplified by multiplex PCR from V-gene primers to a constant-region primer. TCRdb used CATT to re-call clones from the multiplex PCR reads. The sample has 20,000 to 25,000 delta-chain clones; about 8% are singletons. What was sequenced was Vdelta1+ gamma-delta thymocytes from the thymus. Subset: FACS-sorted CD3+ TCRalphabeta- TCRVdelta1+ TCRVdelta2- thymocytes. The receptors derive from a child under two years old who had congenital heart surgery.

This clone was observed a few times. This rearrangement joins TRDV1 to TRDJ1; D not resolved. V was pared by 0 bases and J by 0 bases, with 26 bases between. Germline CDR1 TSWWSYY, CDR2 QGS. The CDR3 sequence is 21 residues long. The CDR3 bases are TGTGCTCTTGGGGAACTGGGACGTGTATGGAACATACTCAAGTACACCGATAAACTCATCTTT. Encoded protein: CALGELGRVWNILKYTDKLIF.

This rearrangement joins TRDV1 to TRDJ1, with 8 bases identical to TRDD3. This CDR3 is built from 18 residues. In germline, CDR1 is TSWWSYY, CDR2 QGS. V lost 0 bases and J lost 2; bases outside the gene matches: 11. CDR3 sequence (DNA): TGTGCTCTTGGGGAACTTCTGGGGGACCACGCGTGGACCGATAAACTCATCTTT. Translation: CALGELLGDHAWTDKLIF.

The chain employs TRDV1 and TRDJ1, with D tentatively TRDD1 or TRDD2 (5 bases each). CDR1 is TSWWSYY and CDR2 is QGS in the germline V gene. The V end lost 2 bases, the J end lost 0 bases, and 22 bases lay between the germline ends. There are 19 residues in the CDR3. As DNA, the CDR3 is TGTGCTCTTGGGGAAGACGCCCACAAATATTTCCTGTACACCGATAAACTCATCTTT. Amino acids: CALGEDAHKYFLYTDKLIF.

The rearrangement links TRDV1 to TRDJ1, with 9 bases fitting TRDD3. In the absence of a J gene in TCRdb, the DNA was matched to germline to assign it here. This CDR3 has 21 residues. CDR1 TSWWSYY and CDR2 QGS come from the germline V gene. The J segment lost 0 bases and the V segment lost 8 bases, leaving 25 bases of the junction unmatched. For the CDR3, the DNA is TGTGCTCTTCATTCTATTCACTCCCCCTTACTGGGGGACCAGTACACCGATAAACTCATCTTT. Translated: CALHSIHSPLLGDQYTDKLIF.

The gene calls are TRDV1 and TRDJ1; the D is unclear. Looked up from germline, CDR1 is TSWWSYY and CDR2 is QGS. Trimming cost V 1 base and J 0 bases, with 15 bases left between them. The CDR3 totals 17 residues. The CDR3 nucleotides read TGTGCTCTTGGGGAACACGATTCCCTCCCGTACACCGATAAACTCATCTTT. Its translation is CALGEHDSLPYTDKLIF.

Of note for this clone: It is unclear where the CDR3 begins or ends on the DNA, so no DNA is shown, and the CDR3 is as TCRdb lists it. The V call is TRAV29/DV5, the J call TRDJ1. Germline V gene lookup returns CDR1 NSMFDY and CDR2 ISSIKDK. Inclusive of both ends, the CDR3 amounts to 18 amino acids. The CDR3 sequence is CSVLLCSNAGALTAQLFF.

The rearrangement links TRDV1 to TRDJ1, with TRDD3 identical over 7 bases. The J gene is absent in TCRdb and was assigned here via DNA matching to germline. The CDR3 sequence is 21 residues long. Trimming removed 1 base from V and 0 bases from J; junction bases left unmatched: 20. Germline lookup yields CDR1 TSWWSYY and CDR2 QGS. CDR3 sequence: CALGERLEFGGAAPYTDKLIF. The CDR3 coding sequence is TGTGCTCTTGGGGAACGGTTGGAGTTTGGGGGAGCCGCCCCTTACACCGATAAACTCATCTTT.

This clone was counted only a few times. J is TRDJ1 and V is TRDV1; 8 bases match TRDD3. CDR1 and CDR2 from the germline V gene are TSWWSYY and QGS. This CDR3 is built from 19 residues. V shed 3 bases and J 2 bases; nucleotides not matched to a gene: 17. CDR3 sequence reads: CALGDPFPPLLGGTDKLIF. In nucleotides, the CDR3 is TGTGCTCTTGGGGACCCTTTTCCCCCACTACTGGGGGGTACCGATAAACTCATCTTT.

This clone occurred a few times. The chain employs TRDV1 and TRDJ2; 13 positions agree with TRDD3. CDR3 size: 18 residues. CDR1 is TSWWSYY, CDR2 QGS, per germline. J was trimmed by 5 bases and V by 2 bases; bases with no gene match: 8. The CDR3 region has the DNA TGTGCTCTTGGGGAAGTGAACTGGGGGATACGCAATACAGCACAACTCTTCTTT. Translation gives CALGEVNWGIRNTAQLFF.

There is no V gene call, and the J gene is TRDJ1; no check of the table's D call, TRDD3, against the DNA was made. The CDR3 runs 25 residues. The CDR3 sequence: CALGGPPRSLLPWGIPQEYTDKLIF. CDR3 sequence (DNA): TGTGCTCTTGGGGGTCCCCCCCGGAGTCTTCTCCCATGGGGGATACCTCAGGAGTACACCGATAAACTCATCTTT.

V gene TRDV1 combines with J gene TRDJ2, with D tentatively TRDD2 or TRDD3 (7 bases each). Trimming left V 2 bases short and J 3 bases short, with 34 bases between. Germline V gives CDR1 TSWWSYY, CDR2 QGS. The CDR3 is 23 amino acids. CDR3 bases: TGTGCTCTTGGGGAATTCGGATTCCTACGGGTCTGGGGGTCTCTTTCTCTGACAGCACAACTCTTCTTT. As protein: CALGEFGFLRVWGSLSLTAQLFF.

In its sample, this clone was seen a few times. The chain employs TRDV1 and TRDJ1, with D hard to call. The CDR3 sequence is 19 residues long. The ends were cut back, 0 bases at V and 4 bases at J, with 24 bases in the middle. CDR1 is TSWWSYY, CDR2 QGS, per germline. The CDR3 nucleotides read TGTGCTCTTGGGGAACTGTTTCCCCCGTGGTCTCGTTCGGGCGATAAACTCATCTTT. It translates to CALGELFPPWSRSGDKLIF.

This clone came up once. Mismatch with germline at one junction end may stem from a read error. J is TRDJ2 and V is TRDV1; 8 nucleotides line up with TRDD3. The J gene was not available in TCRdb and was assigned here by matching the DNA to germline segments. CDR1 and CDR2 from the germline V gene are TSWWSYY and QGS. This CDR3 has 20 amino acids. CDR3 residues: CAPGDTLGPTGTALTAQLFF. CDR3 coding DNA: TGTGCTCCTGGGGATACCCTAGGTCCCACTGGAACCGCTTTGACAGCACAACTCTTCTTT.

The chain links TRDV1 to TRDJ1, with 7 bases aligning to TRDD3. V gave up 3 bases and J gave up 0 bases; unmatched junction bases: 16. Per germline, CDR1 TSWWSYY and CDR2 QGS. The CDR3 length is 19 residues. CDR3 bases: TGTGCTCTTGGGGACGTCCTGGAGGGTACTGGGGACAACACCGATAAACTCATCTTT. This encodes CALGDVLEGTGDNTDKLIF.

A few counts support this clone. Its ends do not fully match the called genes, so a read error is possible. V gene TRDV1 combines with J gene TRDJ1; 12 nucleotides agree with TRDD3. The germline gives CDR1 TSWWSYY, CDR2 QGS. This CDR3 has 21 residues. The CDR3 region has the DNA TGTGCTCTTAGGGAACTGGGTCCTGGGGGATACGCGAATAGGTACACCGATAAACTCATCTTT. This gives the protein CALRELGPGGYANRYTDKLIF.

There are a few counts of this clone. A junction boundary mismatches the germline segment, possibly from a read error. This chain connects TRDV1 to TRDJ1, with 9 bases lining up with TRDD3. The CDR3 runs to 21 residues. From germline, CDR1 is TSWWSYY and CDR2 QGS. The CDR3 is CALGELASPGGYFTYTNKLIF. CDR3 DNA: TGTGCTCTTGGGGAACTGGCTTCACCCGGGGGATACTTCACATACACCAATAAACTCATCTTT.

This clone qualifies as medium-sized. Other nucleotide sequences in the sample specify the same CDR3. V is TRDV2 and J is TRDJ1; TRDD2 agrees at 8 bases. The CDR3 consists of 19 residues. With 5 bases clipped from V and 0 bases from J, the junction kept 19 bases outside the gene matches. The germline CDR1 and CDR2 sequences are GEAIGNYY and EKD. The CDR3 region has the DNA TGTGCCTGTGGTCTTCCTACAACAACTGGGCGGAGATACACCGATAAACTCATCTTT. This codes for CACGLPTTTGRRYTDKLIF.

The chain links TRDV1 to TRDJ1; D may be TRDD2 (6 bases). This CDR3 is built from 21 residues. V dropped 3 bases and J dropped 0 bases, with 29 bases sitting between them. Germline CDR1 and CDR2: TSWWSYY and QGS. In DNA form, the CDR3 reads TGTGCTCTTGGGGATCCCAAGACTTCCTGGGCCATACTGGCTTACACCGATAAACTCATCTTT. Protein: CALGDPKTSWAILAYTDKLIF.

By sample share, this clone is medium-sized. The chain couples TRDV2 to TRDJ1; possible D gene TRDD3, 6 bases. V was shortened by 3 bases and J by 10 bases, with 17 bases between the two germline ends. Per germline, CDR1 GEAIGNYY and CDR2 EKD. This CDR3 is 13 amino acids long. CDR3 in DNA: TGTGCCTGTGACCCCCGGAAGGGATATGGACTCATCTTT. Translating gives CACDPRKGYGLIF.

The chain employs TRDV1 and TRDJ1, with 12 nucleotides matching TRDD3. V dropped 0 bases and J dropped 9; count of bases not matched to a gene: 23. Germline V gene lookup returns CDR1 TSWWSYY and CDR2 QGS. The CDR3 consists of 21 residues. The CDR3 reads CALGELHHTLGDTYTLTELIF. The CDR3 region has the DNA TGTGCTCTTGGGGAACTTCACCATACTCTGGGGGATACGTATACTCTCACTGAACTCATCTTT.

In its sample, this clone was seen a few times. The rearrangement links TRDV2 to TRDJ1; TRDD3 agrees at 8 bases. The CDR3 runs to 21 residues. From germline, CDR1 is GEAIGNYY and CDR2 EKD. J lost 0 bases, V lost 3 bases, and 23 bases had no gene match. CDR3 residues: CACDATPPTSLGVSYTDKLIF. The CDR3 DNA reads TGTGCCTGTGACGCTACTCCCCCAACCTCACTGGGGGTCTCGTACACCGATAAACTCATCTTT.

This clone was counted between two and nine times. This chain links TRDV1 with TRDJ2; 8 positions agree with TRDD3. The CDR3 totals 23 residues. Germline V lookup: CDR1 TSWWSYY, CDR2 QGS. J was trimmed by 4 bases and V by 5 bases; bases with no gene match: 30. The DNA of the CDR3 is TGTGCTCTTGGGATCCCCTTCTACGGTAGGGTTGGGGATACCTTTAGATGGACAGCACAACTCTTCTTT. This codes for CALGIPFYGRVGDTFRWTAQLFF.